These 29 T cell receptor beta chains came from one sample sequenced in a study of cytomegalovirus exposure and HLA in healthy donors. The PCR employed 60 Vbeta primers together with 13 Jbeta primers. Libraries were prepared by immunoSEQ multiplex PCR; TCRdb keeps only in-frame clonotypes and omits some of them. Of around 85,000 clones in the sample, around 77% were seen once. What was sequenced was PBMCs. Receptors originate from a man aged 25 to 40 in good health and CMV-seronegative.

The gene calls are TRBV28 and TRBJ1-1; weak D call: TRBD1 (6 bases). V lost 3 bases and J lost 1, with 15 bases in between. In germline, CDR1 is MDHEN, CDR2 SYDVKM. The CDR3 is 16 residues long. The CDR3 protein is CASSFPITGRNTEAFF. Written as DNA, the CDR3 is TGTGCCAGCAGTTTCCCAATTACAGGGAGGAACACTGAAGCTTTCTTT.

Only a few counts were recorded for this clone. The chain has TRBV4-1 and TRBJ1-4, with TRBD1 matching over 7 bases. Per germline, CDR1 MGHRA and CDR2 YSYEKL. CDR3 length: 16 amino acids. Trimming removed 0 bases from V and 4 bases from J; junction bases left unmatched: 5. CDR3 protein: CASSQETGESNEKLFF. The CDR3 coding sequence is TGCGCCAGCAGCCAAGAAACAGGGGAGAGTAATGAAAAACTGTTTTTT.

The V gene is TRBV9, the J gene TRBJ1-1, with D uncertain. The V gene's germline CDR1 is SGDLS and CDR2 YYNGEE. The CDR3 is made up of 13 amino acids. Trimming left V 0 bases short and J 1 base short, with 4 bases between. CDR3 nucleotide sequence: TGTGCCAGCAGCGTAGCTCCGAACACTGAAGCTTTCTTT. It translates to CASSVAPNTEAFF.

This clone was seen a handful of times. The chain uses TRBV30 and TRBJ2-2, with TRBD1 as a possible D gene (5 bases). Trimming stripped 0 bases from V and 13 bases from J, with 21 bases between. The germline gives CDR1 GTSNPN, CDR2 SVGIG (reference sequence). There are 15 residues in the CDR3. CDR3 in DNA: TGTGCCTGGAGTGTGCCCAAGGGGCTCGAGGAAGTGCTGTTTTTT. It encodes CAWSVPKGLEEVLFF. The full variable domain, with the rest looked up from reference TRBV30 and TRBJ2-2, is SQTIHQWPATLVQPVGSPLSLECTVEGTSNPNLYWYRQAAGRGLQLLFYSVGIGQISSEVPQNLSASRPQDRQFILSSKKLLLSDSGFYLCAWSVPKGLEEVLFFGEGSRLTVL.

This clone was counted a few times. The chain joins TRBV5-5 to TRBJ2-7; D possibly corresponds to TRBD2 (6 bases). The CDR3 length is 14 residues. Trimming cost V 1 base and J 5 bases, with 13 bases left between them. Germline CDR1 and CDR2: SGHKS and YYEKEE (reference sequence). CDR3 residues: CASSLIVTGDEQYF. DNA of the CDR3: TGTGCCAGCAGCTTGATCGTAACGGGGGACGAGCAGTACTTC. Filled out from reference TRBV5-5 and TRBJ2-7, the complete variable domain reads DAGVTQSPTHLIKTRGQQVTLRCSPISGHKSVSWYQQVLGQGPQFIFQYYEKEERGRGNFPDRFSARQFPNYSSELNVNALLLGDSALYLCASSLIVTGDEQYFGPGTRLTVT.

The chain has TRBV5-1 and TRBJ2-5, with D maybe TRBD1 (6 bases). The germline CDR1 and CDR2 sequences are SGHRS and YFSETQ. The CDR3 has 13 residues. Trimming cost V 1 base and J 4 bases, with 8 bases left between them. The CDR3 loop is CASSLTGRETQYF. CDR3 in DNA: TGCGCCAGCAGCTTGACAGGGAGAGAGACCCAGTACTTC.

This chain uses TRBV13 with TRBJ2-7; D unclear. Trimming removed 2 bases at V and 3 bases at J, with 11 bases between. The CDR3 consists of 14 residues. Germline V CDR1 and CDR2: PRHDT, FYEKMQ (reference sequence). The chain's CDR3 is CASSLSRLGYEQYF. CDR3 bases: TGTGCCAGCAGCTTATCCCGACTGGGCTACGAGCAGTACTTC.

The chain uses TRBV9 and TRBJ1-6; a weak D match, TRBD1 (6 bases). Germline-derived CDR1 and CDR2 are SGDLS and YYNGEE. Trimming took 1 base from V and 1 from J, leaving 6 bases between them. The CDR3 runs 15 residues. CDR3 amino acids: CASSVQGSYNSPLHF. The CDR3 nucleotides are TGTGCCAGCAGCGTACAGGGGTCCTATAATTCACCCCTCCACTTT.

This clone was seen more than once but under ten times. The rearrangement uses TRBV7-3 and TRBJ1-5, with D tentatively TRBD1 (5 bases). CDR1 and CDR2 (germline): SGHTA, FQGTGA. This CDR3 is 14 amino acids long. V lost 0 bases, J lost 10 bases, and 13 bases lay in between. The CDR3 DNA is TGTGCCAGCAGCTTAACGGGGGGACCCGCTCCCCAGCATTTT. Translated: CASSLTGGPAPQHF. Full variable domain (remainder filled in from reference TRBV7-3 and TRBJ1-5): GAGVSQTPSNKVTEKGKYVELRCDPISGHTALYWYRQSLGQGPEFLIYFQGTGAADDSGLPNDRFFAVRPEGSVSTLKIQRTERGDSAVYLCASSLTGGPAPQHFGDGTRLSIL.

This clone turned up a few times. This chain uses TRBV4-1 with TRBJ2-5; tentatively, D is TRBD2 (5 bases). The end of the DNA aligns better with TRBJ2-7, so the J call may be wrong. The CDR3 has 14 residues. CDR1 and CDR2 (germline): MGHRA, YSYEKL. The CDR3 is CASSQRAQFYEQYF. CDR3 nucleotide sequence: TGCGCCAGCAGCCAGCGGGCCCAGTTCTACGAGCAGTACTTC.

The rearrangement links TRBV19 to TRBJ1-4, with 9 bases identical to TRBD1. Looked up from germline, CDR1 is LNHDA and CDR2 is SQIVND (reference sequence). The CDR3 loop spans 15 amino acids. Trimming took 6 bases from V and 8 from J; bases not matched to a gene: 10. CDR3 region: CASRDAGQGREKLFF. CDR3 DNA sequence: TGTGCCAGTAGAGACGCGGGACAGGGACGGGAAAAACTGTTTTTT.

The rearrangement links TRBV30 to TRBJ1-1, with TRBD1 identical over 8 bases. CDR1 and CDR2 from the germline V gene are GTSNPN and SVGIG (reference sequence). The CDR3 has 15 amino acids. V shed 1 base and J 3 bases; nucleotides not matched to a gene: 7. The CDR3 protein is CAWSGDRGTDTEAFF. The CDR3 DNA reads as TGTGCCTGGAGTGGAGACAGGGGTACGGACACTGAAGCTTTCTTT.

The V call is TRBV9, the J call TRBJ1-2; tentative D call: TRBD1 (6 bases). There are 14 residues in the CDR3. V dropped 4 bases and J dropped 8 bases, with 18 bases sitting between them. CDR1 and CDR2 from the germline V gene are SGDLS and YYNGEE. The CDR3 is CASSPRTVPGGYTF. The CDR3 region has the DNA TGTGCCAGCAGCCCAAGGACAGTTCCAGGAGGCTACACCTTC.

The DNA for the CDR3 is TGTGCCAGCAAGGGACAGAAGCTCTACGAGCAGTACTTC. It yields the protein CASKGQKLYEQYF. J is TRBJ2-7 and V is TRBV2, with 7 bases identical to TRBD1. V was clipped by 7 bases and J by 3 bases; unmatched bases: 6. CDR1 is SNHLY and CDR2 is FYNNEI in the germline V gene. The CDR3 runs to 13 residues.

J is TRBJ2-7 and V is TRBV14, with 7 nucleotides matching TRBD1. V dropped 4 bases and J dropped 5; count of bases not matched to a gene: 8. Germline V gene sequence: CDR1 SGHDN, CDR2 FVKESK. This CDR3 comprises 14 residues. CDR3 residues: CASSLGQVGDEQYF. Written as DNA, the CDR3 is TGTGCCAGCAGCCTTGGACAGGTCGGGGACGAGCAGTACTTC.

This clone has only one observation. The chain recombines TRBV15 with TRBJ1-4; tentative D call: TRBD1 (6 bases). CDR3 size: 15 residues. Trimming pared 3 bases from V and 7 bases from J, leaving 15 bases between. Germline CDR1 LNHNV, CDR2 YYDKDF (reference sequence). CDR3 sequence (DNA): TGTGCCACCAGCAGTCCAGGGGAAGGCGGTGAAAAACTGTTTTTT. This encodes CATSSPGEGGEKLFF.

This chain uses TRBV2 with TRBJ2-6, with unresolved D. This CDR3 comprises 13 residues. V was clipped by 3 bases and J by 2 bases, with 2 bases between them. Germline values: CDR1 SNHLY, CDR2 FYNNEI. The CDR3 DNA sequence: TGTGCCAGCAGTGATACTGGGGCCAACGTCCTGACTTTC. This translates into CASSDTGANVLTF.

A single count supports this clone. The rearrangement links TRBV18 to TRBJ2-7; TRBD1 aligns across 9 bases. The junction had 8 bases not matched to a gene; V was cut back by 2 bases and J by 6 bases. Germline CDR1 and CDR2: KGHSH and LQKENI. The CDR3 spans 15 residues. The DNA of the CDR3 is TGTGCCAGCTCACCATTGGGACAGGGTAGAGCCGAGCAGTACTTC. Residues: CASSPLGQGRAEQYF.

This CDR3 reads CASSVGDRGKIPYEQYF. The CDR3 region has the DNA TGTGCCAGCAGCGTAGGGGACAGGGGGAAGATTCCCTACGAGCAGTACTTC. The chain is built from TRBV9 and TRBJ2-7; 11 positions match TRBD1. The CDR3 loop spans 17 amino acids. The J segment lost 2 bases and the V segment lost 0 bases, leaving 7 bases of the junction unmatched. In germline, CDR1 is SGDLS, CDR2 YYNGEE.

The chain employs TRBV4-2 and TRBJ2-7; 9 bases fit TRBD2. V was clipped by 1 base and J by 2 bases; unmatched bases: 15. Germline V gene sequence: CDR1 LGHNA, CDR2 YNFKEQ. The CDR3 loop spans 19 amino acids. The CDR3 DNA is TGTGCCAGCAGCCAAGGTTCGGGCCCCAGCGGGGGGCCGCCCTACGAGCAGTACTTC. Residues: CASSQGSGPSGGPPYEQYF.

The table lists this clone with a few counts. The chain carries TRBV6-5 and TRBJ2-1, with D perhaps TRBD2 (6 bases). Germline assignment: CDR1 MNHEY and CDR2 SVGAGI. CDR3 length: 15 amino acids. V shed 5 bases and J shed 7 bases, with 18 bases lying between them. DNA for the CDR3: TGTGCCAGCAGTAGTACACGGGAGTACGGGAATGAGCAGTTCTTC. Protein product: CASSSTREYGNEQFF.

The rearrangement joins TRBV30 to TRBJ1-1, with 7 positions matching TRBD1. This CDR3 is 13 amino acids long. Germline-derived CDR1 and CDR2 are GTSNPN and SVGIG (reference sequence). V gave up 0 bases and J gave up 8 bases; unmatched junction bases: 6. The CDR3 is CAWSVGDSKEAFF. The CDR3 coding sequence is TGTGCCTGGAGTGTCGGGGACAGTAAGGAAGCTTTCTTT. The variable domain in full, completed from reference TRBV30 and TRBJ1-1, reads SQTIHQWPATLVQPVGSPLSLECTVEGTSNPNLYWYRQAAGRGLQLLFYSVGIGQISSEVPQNLSASRPQDRQFILSSKKLLLSDSGFYLCAWSVGDSKEAFFGQGTRLTVV.

The chain has TRBV4-1 and TRBJ1-3; 8 bases map to TRBD1. The CDR3 runs to 16 residues. V lost 1 base to trimming and J lost 3 bases; unmatched junction nucleotides: 5. The germline CDR1 and CDR2 sequences are MGHRA and YSYEKL. The CDR3 is CASSQVTGADGNTIYF. In DNA form, the CDR3 reads TGCGCCAGCAGCCAAGTGACAGGGGCTGATGGAAACACCATATATTTT.

V gene TRBV10-3 combines with J gene TRBJ2-1; TRBD2 might be the D (5 bases). The CDR3 is made up of 15 amino acids. Per the germline V gene, CDR1 is ENHRY and CDR2 is SYGVKD. V was trimmed by 0 bases and J by 8 bases, leaving 14 bases between them. The CDR3 region has the DNA TGTGCCATCAGTGAGTCGAGGGCTAGTTCCGATGAGCAGTTCTTC. This sequence encodes CAISESRASSDEQFF.

This rearrangement joins TRBV7-2 to TRBJ2-7, with TRBD2 identical over 9 bases. The CDR3 covers 17 residues. Germline CDR1 SGHTA, CDR2 FQGNSA. V gave up 5 bases and J gave up 2 bases; unmatched junction bases: 13. CDR3 coding DNA: TGTGCCAGCAGCCGAGCCTCTGCGGGGGGGTCTACCTACGAGCAGTACTTC. This codes for CASSRASAGGSTYEQYF.

This chain joins TRBV6-5 and TRBJ2-5, with TRBD1 matching 11 bases. The V gene end was trimmed by 2 bases and the J gene end by 4 bases; junction bases not matched to a gene: 6. The CDR3 runs to 16 residues. From germline, CDR1 is MNHEY and CDR2 SVGAGI. Here the CDR3 reads CASSYKRGQGGETQYF. The CDR3, as DNA: TGTGCCAGCAGTTACAAAAGGGGACAGGGGGGAGAGACCCAGTACTTC.

This chain joins TRBV27 and TRBJ2-1, with D perhaps matching TRBD1 (6 bases). The CDR3 totals 14 residues. V was pared by 5 bases and J by 2 bases, with 10 bases between. In germline, CDR1 is MNHEY, CDR2 SMNVEV (reference sequence). CDR3 region: CASSLWTAYNEQFF. For the CDR3, the DNA is TGTGCCAGCAGTCTGTGGACAGCCTACAATGAGCAGTTCTTC.

A single count supports this clone. The chain couples TRBV9 to TRBJ2-3, with 7 positions matching TRBD2. Germline V CDR1 and CDR2: SGDLS, YYNGEE. Losses at the gene ends were 6 bases for V and 2 bases for J; bases not matched to a gene: 6. The CDR3 is 14 amino acids. This CDR3 is CASTTGRTTDTQYF. The CDR3 region has the DNA TGTGCCAGCACGACCGGGAGGACCACAGATACGCAGTATTTT.

This clone was observed a few times. The CDR3 nucleotides are TGTGCCAGCAGTCTAGGACTAGCCGACACCGGGGAGCTGTTTTTT. It encodes CASSLGLADTGELFF. The chain has TRBV5-4 and TRBJ2-2, with 8 bases identical to TRBD2. Per the germline V gene, CDR1 is SGHNT and CDR2 is YYREEE (reference sequence). Germline trimming cut 5 bases from V and 3 bases from J; bases unmatched to any gene: 6. This CDR3 region has 15 residues.